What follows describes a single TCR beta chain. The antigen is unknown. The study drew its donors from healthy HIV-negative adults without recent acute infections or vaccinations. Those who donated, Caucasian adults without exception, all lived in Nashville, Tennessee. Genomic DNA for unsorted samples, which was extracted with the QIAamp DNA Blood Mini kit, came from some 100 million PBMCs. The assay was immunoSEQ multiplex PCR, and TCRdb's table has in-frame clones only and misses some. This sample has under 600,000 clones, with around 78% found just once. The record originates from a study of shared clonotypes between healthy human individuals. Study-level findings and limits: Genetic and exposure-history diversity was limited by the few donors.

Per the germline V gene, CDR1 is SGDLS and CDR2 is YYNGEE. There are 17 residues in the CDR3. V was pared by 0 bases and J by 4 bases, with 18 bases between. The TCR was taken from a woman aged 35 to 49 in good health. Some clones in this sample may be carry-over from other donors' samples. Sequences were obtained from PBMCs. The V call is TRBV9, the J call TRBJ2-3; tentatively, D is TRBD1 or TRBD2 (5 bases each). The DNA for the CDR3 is TGTGCCAGCAGCGTAGATGGGGCGCGAGGGTCGTCAGATACGCAGTATTTT. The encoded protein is CASSVDGARGSSDTQYF.